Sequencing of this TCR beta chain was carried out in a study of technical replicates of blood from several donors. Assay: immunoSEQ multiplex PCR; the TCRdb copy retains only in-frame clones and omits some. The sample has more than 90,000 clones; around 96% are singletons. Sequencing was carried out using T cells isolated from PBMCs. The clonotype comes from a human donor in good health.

The CDR3 loop reads CASSWGLAGETYQETQYF. The CDR3 DNA sequence: TGTGCCAGCAGCTGGGGACTAGCGGGAGAGACGTACCAAGAGACCCAGTACTTC. The genes are TRBV5-8 and TRBJ2-5, with 14 bases that match TRBD2. V dropped 3 bases and J dropped 0; count of bases not matched to a gene: 7. Germline V gene data show CDR1 as SGHTS and CDR2 as YDEGEE. This CDR3 is built from 18 residues.